The rows below give T cell receptor beta chains drawn from one sample of a study of T cells after yellow fever vaccination. MiXCR, run by TCRdb on the 5' RACE reads, gives a single entry per CDR3 protein. Of about 550,000 distinct CDR3 sequences in the sample, 19% were seen once. The sequenced sample was PBMCs, obtained 15 days after the yellow fever booster vaccination. The receptors here all came from a man aged 25-45 years who received the YFV17D yellow fever vaccine. CDR3s include the opening cysteine and the closing phenylalanine or tryptophan. The D gene is left open where the match is weak. Clone sizes are given selectively: once, few, many, or a class where the clone is expanded.

j_call clone_size v_call d_call cdr3_aa cdr3_nt
TRBJ2-7 - TRBV15 TRBD1 CATSSLPGQGSNEQYF TGTGCCACCAGCTCCCTTCCGGGACAGGGGTCCAACGAGCAGTACTTC
TRBJ1-2 - TRBV7-2 - CASSLAGLAYGYTF TGTGCCAGCAGCTTAGCGGGTTTGGCCTATGGCTACACCTTC
TRBJ2-1 - TRBV11-2 - CASSLDLASSYNEQFF TGTGCCAGCAGCTTAGATCTGGCTAGCTCCTACAATGAGCAGTTCTTC
TRBJ2-1 few TRBV7-3 - CASSLTRDPYNEQFF TGTGCCAGCAGCTTAACGCGGGATCCCTACAATGAGCAGTTCTTC
TRBJ2-4 - TRBV12-3/TRBV12-4 TRBD2 CASSQRGGVGKNIQYF TGTGCCAGCAGCCAGCGGGGGGGGGTTGGCAAAAACATTCAGTACTTC
TRBJ2-7 - TRBV14 - CASSQGHGGYEQYF TGTGCCAGCAGCCAAGGACACGGGGGATACGAGCAGTACTTC
TRBJ2-3 - TRBV2 TRBD2 CASKFFTSGSDTQYF TGTGCCAGCAAATTTTTTACTAGCGGGTCAGATACGCAGTATTTT
TRBJ1-2 few TRBV5-1 - CASTAGRLANGYTF TGCGCCAGCACCGCAGGAAGGCTAGCGAATGGCTACACCTTC
TRBJ2-1 few TRBV19 TRBD2 CASSRTSGRGYEQFF TGTGCCAGTAGTAGGACTAGCGGGAGAGGCTATGAGCAGTTCTTC
TRBJ1-1 - TRBV4-2 - CASSQDPALAGNTEAFF TGTGCCAGCAGCCAAGATCCTGCTCTGGCAGGGAACACTGAAGCTTTCTTT
TRBJ1-1 - TRBV7-2 - CASSLIAENTEAFF TGTGCCAGCAGCCTAATCGCAGAGAACACTGAAGCTTTCTTT
TRBJ2-7 - TRBV4-2 TRBD2 CASSQEPPSSGRSYEQYF TGTGCCAGCAGCCAAGAACCCCCCTCTAGCGGGCGGTCCTACGAGCAGTACTTC
TRBJ1-1 - TRBV18 - CASSPTGKNTEAFF TGTGCCAGCTCACCGACAGGAAAGAACACTGAAGCTTTCTTT
TRBJ2-2 - TRBV4-2 - CAISPGQVWDGELFF TGTGCCATCAGCCCCGGGCAGGTGTGGGACGGGGAGCTGTTTTTT
TRBJ2-3 few TRBV6-5 - CASSYVGVSDTQYF TGTGCCAGCAGTTACGTGGGAGTTTCAGATACGCAGTATTTT
TRBJ2-1 few TRBV12-3/TRBV12-4 - CASSQEDFSVEQFF TGTGCCAGCAGCCAAGAGGATTTTAGCGTTGAGCAGTTCTTC